The entry below describes one T cell receptor (beta chain). Its antigen is as yet unknown. The sample belongs to a study of T cell responses to AZD1222 COVID-19 vaccine. Assay used: immunoSEQ multiplex PCR; TCRdb lists only in-frame clones, some missing. This table holds about 68,000 clones, more than 70% found once. General study points: Clonal diversity was possibly underestimated; the donors were predominantly white British and more often female.

CDR1 and CDR2 from the germline V gene are MNHEY and SVGAGI. The CDR3 is 13 amino acids. The junction had 1 base not matched to a gene; V was cut back by 8 bases and J by 0 bases. V and J are TRBV6-5 and TRBJ1-5; 7 positions agree with TRBD1. Here the sequenced sample was peripheral blood, taken on day 0 of AZD1222 vaccination. The TCR was taken from an adult in good health. CDR3 region: CASGTVSNQPQHF. The CDR3 region has the DNA TGTGCCAGCGGGACAGTTAGCAATCAGCCCCAGCATTTT.